This T cell receptor beta chain was identified in a study of blood T cell repertoires in COVID-19. Study-level background: Some COVID-19 samples were acute and others convalescent; all came from the United States, Italy and Spain. In each case, the material was cDNA or gDNA derived from T cells, B-cell-depleted T cells, or PBMCs.

In the source study's methods: Using reference gene primer amplification, nucleated cell counts were estimated. Generated by immunoSEQ multiplex PCR, the TCRdb table keeps only in-frame clones and is missing some. The V and J calls and clone size were taken over from that table, and D and trimming were inferred from the DNA. The repertoire has roughly 78,000 clones, about 89% of them found once; the top ten carry approximately 1.9%. The V end lost 6 bases, the J end lost 5 bases, and 11 bases lay between the germline ends. The CDR3 is made up of 13 amino acids. The germline gives CDR1 SGHRS, CDR2 YFSETQ.

The TCR originated in a woman aged 60 to 75 with acute or convalescent COVID-19. Source material: peripheral blood. The chain carries TRBV5-1 and TRBJ2-2, with D uncertain. This CDR3 is CASNRVRTGELFF. For the CDR3, the DNA is TGCGCCAGCAATCGGGTTAGGACCGGGGAGCTGTTTTTT.